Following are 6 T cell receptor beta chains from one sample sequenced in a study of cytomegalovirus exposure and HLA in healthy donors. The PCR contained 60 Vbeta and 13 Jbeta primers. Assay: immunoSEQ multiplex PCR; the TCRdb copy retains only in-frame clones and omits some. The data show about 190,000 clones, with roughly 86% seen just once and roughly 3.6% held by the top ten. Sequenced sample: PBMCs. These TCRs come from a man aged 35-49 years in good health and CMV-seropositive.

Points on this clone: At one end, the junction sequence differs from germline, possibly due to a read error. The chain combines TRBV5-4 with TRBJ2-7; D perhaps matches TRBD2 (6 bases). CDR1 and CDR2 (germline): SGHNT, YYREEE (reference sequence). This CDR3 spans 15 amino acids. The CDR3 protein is CASSQGAGGVYEQYF. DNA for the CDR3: TGCGCCAGCAGCCAAGGGGCAGGAGGGGTCTACGAGCAGTACTTC.

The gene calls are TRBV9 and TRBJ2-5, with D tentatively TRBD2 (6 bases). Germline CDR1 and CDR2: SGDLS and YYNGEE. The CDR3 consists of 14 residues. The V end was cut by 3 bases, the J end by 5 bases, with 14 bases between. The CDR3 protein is CASSALGGTETQYF. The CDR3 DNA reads TGTGCCAGCAGCGCCCTCGGGGGAACGGAGACCCAGTACTTC.

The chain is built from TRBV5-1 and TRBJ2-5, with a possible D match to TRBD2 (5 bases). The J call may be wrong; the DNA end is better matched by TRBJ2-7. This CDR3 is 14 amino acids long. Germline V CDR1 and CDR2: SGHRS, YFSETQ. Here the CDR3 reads CASSLKGRTYEQYF. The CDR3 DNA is TGCGCCAGCAGCTTGAAGGGCAGGACTTACGAGCAGTACTTC.

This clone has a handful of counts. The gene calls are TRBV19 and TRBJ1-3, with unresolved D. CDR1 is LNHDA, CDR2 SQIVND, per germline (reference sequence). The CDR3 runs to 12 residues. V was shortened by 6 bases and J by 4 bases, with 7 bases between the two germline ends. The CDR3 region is CASSLQGNTIYF. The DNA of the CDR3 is TGTGCCAGTAGCCTACAGGGAAACACCATATATTTT.

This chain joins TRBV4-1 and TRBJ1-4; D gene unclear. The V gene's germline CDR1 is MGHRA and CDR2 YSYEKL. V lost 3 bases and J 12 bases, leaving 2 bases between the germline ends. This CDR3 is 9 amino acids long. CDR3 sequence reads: CASSHELFF. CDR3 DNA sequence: TGCGCCAGCAGCCACGAACTGTTTTTT.

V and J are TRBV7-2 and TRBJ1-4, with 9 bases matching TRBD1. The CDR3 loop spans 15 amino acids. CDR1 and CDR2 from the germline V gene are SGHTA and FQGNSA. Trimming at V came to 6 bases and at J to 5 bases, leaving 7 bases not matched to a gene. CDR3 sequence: CASSPGQGWNEKLFF. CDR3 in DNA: TGTGCCAGCAGTCCGGGACAGGGTTGGAATGAAAAACTGTTTTTT.